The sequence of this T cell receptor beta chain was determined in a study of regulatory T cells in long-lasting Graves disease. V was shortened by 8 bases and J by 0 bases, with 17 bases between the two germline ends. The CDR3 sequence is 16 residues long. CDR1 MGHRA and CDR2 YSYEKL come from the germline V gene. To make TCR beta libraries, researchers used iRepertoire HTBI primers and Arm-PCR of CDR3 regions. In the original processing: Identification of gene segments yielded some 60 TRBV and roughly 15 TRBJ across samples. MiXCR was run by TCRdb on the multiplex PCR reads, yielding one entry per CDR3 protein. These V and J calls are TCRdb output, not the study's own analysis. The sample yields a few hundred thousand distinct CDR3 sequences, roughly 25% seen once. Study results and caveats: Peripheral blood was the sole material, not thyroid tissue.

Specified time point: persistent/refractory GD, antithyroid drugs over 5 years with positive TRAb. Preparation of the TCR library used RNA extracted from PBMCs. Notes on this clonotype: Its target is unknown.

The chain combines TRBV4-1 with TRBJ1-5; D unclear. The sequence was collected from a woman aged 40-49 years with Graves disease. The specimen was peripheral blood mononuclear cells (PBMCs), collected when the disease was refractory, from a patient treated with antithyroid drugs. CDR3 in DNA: TGCGCCAGCTCCGCAGGAAAACCTTATAGCAATCAGCCCCAGCATTTT. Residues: CASSAGKPYSNQPQHF.